The 2 T cell receptor beta chains below all came from one sample that was sequenced in a study of read filtering for tumor transcriptome and immune sequencing. This library used 300 to 450 ng RNA and molecular barcoded adaptors spanning alpha/delta and beta/gamma chains. TCRdb reprocessed the reads via MiXCR and lists one record per CDR3 protein. The sample includes more than 100,000 distinct CDR3 sequences, approximately 13% of them seen just once. The specimen sequenced was a population of CD138-negative cells sorted from bone marrow. The receptors stem from a donor older than 35 with multiple myeloma.

The gene calls are TRBV7-2 and TRBJ2-3, with 8 nucleotides matching TRBD1. CDR3 size: 15 residues. CDR1 is SGHTA, CDR2 FQGNSA, per germline. Losses at the gene ends were 1 base for V and 7 bases for J; bases not matched to a gene: 7. The CDR3 DNA reads TGTGCCAGCAGCTTAGTACAGGGGGTGATGAATACGCAGTATTTT. This encodes CASSLVQGVMNTQYF.

This clonotype has at least ten counts. The chain combines TRBV6-4 with TRBJ1-1, with unresolved D. Germline V gives CDR1 MRHNA, CDR2 SNTAGT. CDR3 length equals 14 residues. Deletions cut 5 bases from V and 1 base from J, with 11 bases between. This CDR3 reads CASSWGEGNTEAFF. CDR3 sequence (DNA): TGTGCCAGCAGTTGGGGAGAAGGGAACACTGAAGCTTTCTTT.